This T cell receptor (beta chain) was sequenced in a study of regulatory T cells in long-lasting Graves disease. The CDR3 covers 14 residues. V was pared by 2 bases and J by 7 bases, with 7 bases of the junction left unmatched. Germline CDR1 reads GTSNPN; CDR2 reads SVGIG (reference sequence). Sample time point: newly diagnosed GD, antithyroid drugs for less than 3 months. TCR sequences were obtained from RNA taken from PBMCs. This clonotype was detected many times. CDR3 regions were amplified by Arm-PCR using iRepertoire HTBI primers to build TCR beta libraries. MiXCR, applied by TCRdb to the multiplex PCR reads, yields one record per CDR3 protein. In the table there are 350,000 to 450,000 distinct CDR3 sequences, approximately 15% of which are singletons. Separately, the same data were catalogued under a study of T cells in Graves' hyperthyroidism and ophthalmopathy. From that study: Diagnoses used clinical symptoms, serum thyroxine and TRAb, thyroid ultrasound and orbital computed tomography. HTBI primers drove first-round RT-PCR of the TCR CDR3. Blood also held most thyroid clonotypes expanded beyond 0.001.

Sequenced here: peripheral blood mononuclear cells (PBMCs), sampled at new diagnosis, from a patient treated with antithyroid drugs. The chain uses TRBV30 and TRBJ2-4; 8 bases fit TRBD1. The TCR originated in a man between 40 and 49 years old with Graves disease. The CDR3 region has the DNA TGTGCCTGGAGTACCCTGGACAGGGCTAACATTCAGTACTTC. Its translation is CAWSTLDRANIQYF.